The 18 T cell receptor beta chains below all came from one sample that was sequenced in a study of blood T cells in healthy people across ages (dated by TCRdb to the mid-2010s). The library was produced with 5' RACE. Sequencing instrument: Illumina HiSeq 2500. A second PCR of roughly 7 to 11 cycles was run with a J-beta primer mix and a sample-barcoded 5' primer. In-frame beta chains were kept once TCRdb had trimmed the public reads at Q25 with fastp and called clones with MiXCR. Under each unique CDR3 protein, matching rows form one entry showing the most common genes and DNA. The sample includes about 800,000 distinct CDR3 sequences, with more than 45% observed a single time. The leading ten clones occupy about 20% of the sample. The sample was blood. Source of these receptors: a man aged 25 to 45 in good health.

V gene TRBV4-1 combines with J gene TRBJ1-2, with unresolved D. The CDR3 is made up of 14 amino acids. Trimming took 0 bases from V and 8 from J, leaving 13 bases between them. Looked up from germline, CDR1 is MGHRA and CDR2 is YSYEKL. The CDR3 sequence: CASSQEMSARGYTF. The CDR3, as DNA: TGCGCCAGCAGCCAAGAGATGTCCGCGCGCGGCTACACCTTC.

This sequence joins TRBV29-1 and TRBJ2-7; 7 bases match TRBD2. V lost 4 bases and J lost 7; bases outside the gene matches: 10. The CDR3 sequence is 13 residues long. CDR1 SQVTM and CDR2 ANQGSEA come from the germline V gene. The CDR3 coding sequence is TGCAGCGTTGGTGTAGCGGGCGACAATGAGCAGTACTTC. Translation: CSVGVAGDNEQYF.

This clonotype is medium-sized. The chain has TRBV27 and TRBJ2-5, with 7 bases lining up with TRBD2. Trimming at V came to 4 bases and at J to 5 bases, leaving 10 bases not matched to a gene. From germline, CDR1 is MNHEY and CDR2 SMNVEV (reference sequence). This CDR3 comprises 15 residues. The CDR3 sequence: CASSSLGGSWETQYF. Written as DNA, the CDR3 is TGTGCCAGCAGTTCACTGGGCGGGAGCTGGGAGACCCAGTACTTC.

In its sample, this clonotype was seen once. This chain links TRBV18 with TRBJ2-5, with D unresolved. The J call may be faulty, since TRBJ2-7 better matches the DNA end. In germline, CDR1 is KGHSH, CDR2 LQKENI. This CDR3 spans 13 amino acids. This chain's CDR3 is CASTRPPLYEQYF. The CDR3 nucleotides read TGTGCCAGCACCAGACCCCCCCTTTACGAGCAGTACTTC.

This sequence joins TRBV20-1 and TRBJ2-7; the D gene is possibly TRBD1 (6 bases). The CDR3 totals 13 residues. V was cut by 5 bases and J by 3 bases, with 14 bases left in between. Germline CDR1 is DFQATT and CDR2 is SNEGSKA (reference sequence). The CDR3 sequence is CSAGGRTDYEQYF. CDR3 bases: TGCAGTGCTGGGGGACGGACAGACTACGAGCAGTACTTC.

V usage is TRBV15 and J usage is TRBJ1-2; D is perhaps TRBD1 (6 bases). This CDR3 is built from 13 residues. CDR1 and CDR2 from the germline V gene are LNHNV and YYDKDF (reference sequence). V was cut by 1 base and J by 6 bases, with 9 bases left in between. The chain's CDR3 is CATSRAAGDGYTF. The CDR3, as DNA: TGTGCCACCAGCAGAGCGGCAGGGGATGGCTACACCTTC.

CDR3 nucleotide sequence: TGTGCCAGCAGTCTAATAGAGCCACAGGGGGCAGGCGAGCAGTACTTC. Its translation is CASSLIEPQGAGEQYF. This chain links TRBV27 with TRBJ2-4; 9 nucleotides align to TRBD1. The J call may not be correct, given that the DNA end is closer to TRBJ2-7. CDR3 length: 16 amino acids. CDR1 and CDR2 (germline): MNHEY, SMNVEV (reference sequence).

The chain combines TRBV28 with TRBJ1-5; the match to TRBD1 covers 8 bases. CDR1 MDHEN and CDR2 SYDVKM come from the germline V gene. This CDR3 region has 15 residues. After removal of 6 bases from V and 7 bases from J, the junction contained 11 bases not matched to a gene. Here the CDR3 DNA reads TGTGCCAGCAGCCCCGTGACAGGGGATGGGCAGCCCCAGCATTTT. Translation: CASSPVTGDGQPQHF. Combining the CDR3 with reference TRBV28 and TRBJ1-5 gives the whole variable domain DVKVTQSSRYLVKRTGEKVFLECVQDMDHENMFWYRQDPGLGLRLIYFSYDVKMKEKGDIPEGYSVSREKKERFSLILESASTNQTSMYLCASSPVTGDGQPQHFGDGTRLSIL.

This chain links TRBV7-9 with TRBJ1-4, with 10 bases fitting TRBD1. The length of the CDR3 is 14 residues. The germline CDR1 and CDR2 sequences are SEHNR and FQNEAQ (reference sequence). Trimming at V came to 3 bases and at J to 7 bases, leaving 2 bases not matched to a gene. The CDR3 DNA sequence: TGTGCCAGCAGCTTCGGGACAGGGGTTGAAAAACTGTTTTTT. It yields the protein CASSFGTGVEKLFF.

The rearrangement uses TRBV18 and TRBJ2-7, with TRBD2 matching over 11 bases. Per the germline V gene, CDR1 is KGHSH and CDR2 is LQKENI. This CDR3 spans 15 amino acids. Trimming at V came to 6 bases and at J to 0 bases, leaving 4 bases not matched to a gene. Written as DNA, the CDR3 is TGTGCCAGCTCCCTGACTAGCGGGGACTCCTACGAGCAGTACTTC. Amino acids: CASSLTSGDSYEQYF. The full variable domain, rest sourced from reference TRBV18 and TRBJ2-7, is NAGVMQNPRHLVRRRGQEARLRCSPMKGHSHVYWYRQLPEEGLKFMVYLQKENIIDESGMPKERFSAEFPKEGPSILRIQQVVRGDSAAYFCASSLTSGDSYEQYFGPGTRLTVT.

V is TRBV18 and J is TRBJ2-1; a possible D gene is TRBD1 (6 bases). Germline V gene sequence: CDR1 KGHSH, CDR2 LQKENI. The germline V and J ends were trimmed by 0 bases and 9 bases, with 15 bases remaining between them. This CDR3 comprises 15 residues. The CDR3 DNA reads as TGTGCCAGCTCACCACCCTCAGGGACAACGATTGAGCAGTTCTTC. Translated, it gives CASSPPSGTTIEQFF.

The chain has TRBV4-1 and TRBJ2-3; D ambiguous. Germline V gene lookup returns CDR1 MGHRA and CDR2 YSYEKL. Trimming took off 0 bases at V and 8 bases at J, with 9 bases between the two ends. The CDR3 is 13 residues long. CDR3 in DNA: TGCGCCAGCAGCCAAGATATTCGCGGTACGCAGTATTTT. This gives the protein CASSQDIRGTQYF.

The chain uses TRBV7-2 and TRBJ1-2, with a weak D call TRBD1 (6 bases). This CDR3 has 16 amino acids. The ends were cut back, 1 base at V and 4 bases at J, with 16 bases in the middle. The germline gives CDR1 SGHTA, CDR2 FQGNSA. CDR3 sequence reads: CASSLEMAGAGYGYTF. The DNA of the CDR3 is TGTGCCAGCAGCTTAGAAATGGCAGGGGCGGGCTATGGCTACACCTTC.

This chain uses TRBV27 with TRBJ2-1; 10 nucleotides agree with TRBD2. Germline V CDR1 and CDR2: MNHEY, SMNVEV (reference sequence). V lost 10 bases and J lost 4; bases outside the gene matches: 7. The CDR3 has 14 amino acids. The CDR3 bases are TGTGCCACTCGCGGGACTAGCGCTTACAATGAGCAGTTCTTC. It is translated as CATRGTSAYNEQFF.

The chain combines TRBV4-1 with TRBJ2-7; weak D call: TRBD2 (5 bases). Trimming took off 3 bases at V and 9 bases at J, with 18 bases between the two ends. Looked up from germline, CDR1 is MGHRA and CDR2 is YSYEKL. This CDR3 comprises 14 residues. The CDR3: CASSQEENEAWQYF. The CDR3 DNA sequence: TGCGCCAGCAGCCAGGAGGAGAATGAGGCTTGGCAGTACTTC.

This clonotype was detected ten times or more. The chain combines TRBV7-2 with TRBJ1-1; no reliable D call. V was cut by 4 bases and J by 6 bases, with 15 bases left in between. This CDR3 has 14 amino acids. Germline CDR1 reads SGHTA; CDR2 reads FQGNSA. CDR3 nucleotides: TGTGCCAGCAGCTGGAAGGCCGCTACATCTGAAGCTTTCTTT. Translated: CASSWKAATSEAFF.

Regarding this clonotype: This may stem from a read error, because a much larger clone lies one nucleotide away. The V and J genes are TRBV12-3 or TRBV12-4 and TRBJ2-3, with D possibly TRBD1 on 7 matching bases. This CDR3 has 14 residues. Trimming took off 7 bases at V and 5 bases at J, with 16 bases between the two ends. CDR3 sequence (DNA): TGTGCCAGCAATGGCAGGGGGGCCGGAGATACGCAGTATTTT. Protein sequence: CASNGRGAGDTQYF.

V is TRBV6-1 and J is TRBJ2-3; D gene unclear. CDR1 is MNHNS, CDR2 SASEGT, per germline. The CDR3 is 15 amino acids. Trimming removed 3 bases at V and 1 base at J, with 11 bases between. CDR3 protein: CASSDARWGTDTQYF. CDR3 DNA sequence: TGTGCCAGCAGTGACGCGAGGTGGGGCACAGATACGCAGTATTTT.